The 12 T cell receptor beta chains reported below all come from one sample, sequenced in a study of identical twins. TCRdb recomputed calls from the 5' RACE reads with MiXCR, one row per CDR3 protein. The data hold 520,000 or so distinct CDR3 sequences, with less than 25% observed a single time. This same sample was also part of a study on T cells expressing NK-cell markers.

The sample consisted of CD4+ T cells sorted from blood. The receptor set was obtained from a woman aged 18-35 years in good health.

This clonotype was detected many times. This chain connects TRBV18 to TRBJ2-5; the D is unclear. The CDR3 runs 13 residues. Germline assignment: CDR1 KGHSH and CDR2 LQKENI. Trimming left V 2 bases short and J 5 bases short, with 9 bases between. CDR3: CASSPGVGETQYF. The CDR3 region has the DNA TGTGCCAGCTCACCAGGGGTCGGGGAGACCCAGTACTTC.

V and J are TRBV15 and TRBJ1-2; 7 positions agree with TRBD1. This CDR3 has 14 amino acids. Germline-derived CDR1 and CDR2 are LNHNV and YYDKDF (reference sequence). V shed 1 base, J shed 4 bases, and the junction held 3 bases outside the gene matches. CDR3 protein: CATSRATGIYGYTF. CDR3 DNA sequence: TGTGCCACCAGCAGAGCGACAGGGATCTATGGCTACACCTTC.

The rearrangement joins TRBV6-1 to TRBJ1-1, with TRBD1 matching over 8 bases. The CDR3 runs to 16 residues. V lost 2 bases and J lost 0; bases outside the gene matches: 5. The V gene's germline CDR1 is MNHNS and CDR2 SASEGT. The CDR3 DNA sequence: TGTGCCAGCAGTGAAAGAAGGACAGGGATGAACACTGAAGCTTTCTTT. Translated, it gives CASSERRTGMNTEAFF.

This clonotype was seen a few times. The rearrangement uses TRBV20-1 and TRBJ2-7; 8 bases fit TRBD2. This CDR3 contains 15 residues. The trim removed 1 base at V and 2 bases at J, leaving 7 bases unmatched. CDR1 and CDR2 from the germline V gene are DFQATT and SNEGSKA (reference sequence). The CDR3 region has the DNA TGCAGTGCTAGAGGATCCGGGGGGGGTACCTACGAGCAGTACTTC. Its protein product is CSARGSGGGTYEQYF.

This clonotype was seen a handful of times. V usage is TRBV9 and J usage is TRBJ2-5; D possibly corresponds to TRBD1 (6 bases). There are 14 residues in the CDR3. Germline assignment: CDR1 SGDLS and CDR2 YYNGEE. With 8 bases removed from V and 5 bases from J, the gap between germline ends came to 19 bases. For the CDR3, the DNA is TGTGCCAGTTCCAGGACAGCTCTTTGGGAGACCCAGTACTTC. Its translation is CASSRTALWETQYF.

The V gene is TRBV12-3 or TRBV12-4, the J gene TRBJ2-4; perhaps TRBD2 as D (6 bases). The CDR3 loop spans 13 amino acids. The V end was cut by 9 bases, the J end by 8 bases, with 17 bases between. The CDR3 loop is CASSSSGGHIQYF. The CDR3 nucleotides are TGTGCCAGTAGTAGTTCCGGAGGGCACATTCAGTACTTC.

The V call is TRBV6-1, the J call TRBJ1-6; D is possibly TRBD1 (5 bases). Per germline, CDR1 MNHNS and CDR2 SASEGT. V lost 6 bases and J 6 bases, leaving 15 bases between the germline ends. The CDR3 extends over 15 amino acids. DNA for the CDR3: TGTGCCAGCAGCCATCACGCGCAGGGTAATTCACCCCTCCACTTT. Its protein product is CASSHHAQGNSPLHF.

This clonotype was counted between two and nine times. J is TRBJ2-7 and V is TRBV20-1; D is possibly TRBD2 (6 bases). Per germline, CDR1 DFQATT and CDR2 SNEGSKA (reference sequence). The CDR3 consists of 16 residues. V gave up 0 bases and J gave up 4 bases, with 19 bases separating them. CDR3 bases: TGCAGTGCTAGAGATTCTCGGGGGACGGAACTTTACGAGCAGTACTTC. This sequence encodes CSARDSRGTELYEQYF.

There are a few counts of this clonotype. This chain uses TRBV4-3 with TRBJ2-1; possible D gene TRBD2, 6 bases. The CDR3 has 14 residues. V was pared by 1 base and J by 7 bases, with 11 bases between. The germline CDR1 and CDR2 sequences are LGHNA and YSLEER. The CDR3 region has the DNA TGCGCCAGCAGCCAAGCTGGCCGGGGGAATGAGCAGTTCTTC. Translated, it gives CASSQAGRGNEQFF.

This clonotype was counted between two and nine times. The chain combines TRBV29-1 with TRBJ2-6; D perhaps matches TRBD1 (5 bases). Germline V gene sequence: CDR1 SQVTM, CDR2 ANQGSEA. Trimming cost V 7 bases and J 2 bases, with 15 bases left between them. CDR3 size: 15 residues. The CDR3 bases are TGCAGCGCCCTGCTTCAGGGTGCTGGGGCCAACGTCCTGACTTTC. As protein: CSALLQGAGANVLTF.

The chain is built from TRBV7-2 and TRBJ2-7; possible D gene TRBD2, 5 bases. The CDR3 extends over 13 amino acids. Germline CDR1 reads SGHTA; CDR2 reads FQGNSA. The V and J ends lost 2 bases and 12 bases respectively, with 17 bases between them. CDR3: CASSLFSGSRRYF. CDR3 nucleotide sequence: TGTGCCAGCAGCTTATTCTCTGGGAGCCGGAGGTACTTC.

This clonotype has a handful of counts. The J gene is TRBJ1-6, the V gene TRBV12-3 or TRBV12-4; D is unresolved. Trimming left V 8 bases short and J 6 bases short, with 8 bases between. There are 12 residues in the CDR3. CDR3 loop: CASGKSNSPLHF. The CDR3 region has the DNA TGTGCCAGCGGCAAATCTAATTCACCCCTCCACTTT.